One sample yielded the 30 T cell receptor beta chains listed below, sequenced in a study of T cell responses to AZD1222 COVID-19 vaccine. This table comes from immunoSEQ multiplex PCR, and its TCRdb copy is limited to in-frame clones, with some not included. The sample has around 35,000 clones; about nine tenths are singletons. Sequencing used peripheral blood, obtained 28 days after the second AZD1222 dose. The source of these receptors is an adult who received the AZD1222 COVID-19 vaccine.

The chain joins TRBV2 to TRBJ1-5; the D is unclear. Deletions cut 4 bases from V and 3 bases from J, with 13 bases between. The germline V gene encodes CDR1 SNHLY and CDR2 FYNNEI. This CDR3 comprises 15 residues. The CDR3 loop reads CASSVVRGSNQPQHF. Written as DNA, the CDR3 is TGTGCCAGCAGTGTCGTCCGGGGATCCAATCAGCCCCAGCATTTT. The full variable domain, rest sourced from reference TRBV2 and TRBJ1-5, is EPEVTQTPSHQVTQMGQEVILRCVPISNHLYFYWYRQILGQKVEFLVSFYNNEISEKSEIFDDQFSVERPDGSNFTLKIRSTKLEDSAMYFCASSVVRGSNQPQHFGDGTRLSIL.

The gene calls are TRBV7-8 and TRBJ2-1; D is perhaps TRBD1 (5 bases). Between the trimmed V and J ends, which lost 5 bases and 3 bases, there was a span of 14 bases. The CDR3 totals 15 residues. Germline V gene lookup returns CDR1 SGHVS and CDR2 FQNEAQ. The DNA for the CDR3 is TGTGCCAGCAGCCAAACCGAGACAGTCTACAATGAGCAGTTCTTC. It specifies CASSQTETVYNEQFF.

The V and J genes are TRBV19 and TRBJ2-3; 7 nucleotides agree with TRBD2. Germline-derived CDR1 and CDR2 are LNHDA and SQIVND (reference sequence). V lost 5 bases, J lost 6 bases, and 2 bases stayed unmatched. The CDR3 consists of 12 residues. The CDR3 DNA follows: TGTGCCAGTAGTGGGCGGGGGGATACGCAGTATTTT. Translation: CASSGRGDTQYF.

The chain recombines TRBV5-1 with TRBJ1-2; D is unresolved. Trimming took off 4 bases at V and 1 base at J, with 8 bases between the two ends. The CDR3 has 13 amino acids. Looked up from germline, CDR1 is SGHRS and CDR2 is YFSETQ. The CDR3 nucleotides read TGCGCCAGCAGCCCCCCCAATAACTATGGCTACACCTTC. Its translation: CASSPPNNYGYTF.

The CDR3 reads CASSLASWGGEAFF. DNA of the CDR3: TGTGCCAGCAGCTTAGCGAGTTGGGGCGGCGAAGCTTTCTTT. This chain connects TRBV7-2 to TRBJ1-1; possible D gene TRBD1, 5 bases. V was cut by 0 bases and J by 8 bases, with 13 bases left in between. Germline assignment: CDR1 SGHTA and CDR2 FQGNSA. There are 14 residues in the CDR3.

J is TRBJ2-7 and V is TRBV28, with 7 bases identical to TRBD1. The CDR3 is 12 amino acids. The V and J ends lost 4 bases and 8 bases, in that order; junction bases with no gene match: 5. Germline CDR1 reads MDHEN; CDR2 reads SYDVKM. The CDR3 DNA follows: TGTGCCAGCAGTTCCATGAGGGGGCAGCAGTACTTC. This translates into CASSSMRGQQYF.

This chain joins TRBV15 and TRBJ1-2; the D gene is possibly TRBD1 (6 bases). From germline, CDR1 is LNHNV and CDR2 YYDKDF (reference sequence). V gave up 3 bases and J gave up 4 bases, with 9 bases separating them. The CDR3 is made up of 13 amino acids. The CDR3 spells CATSSEGVYGYTF. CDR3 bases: TGTGCCACCAGCAGCGAGGGGGTCTATGGCTACACCTTC.

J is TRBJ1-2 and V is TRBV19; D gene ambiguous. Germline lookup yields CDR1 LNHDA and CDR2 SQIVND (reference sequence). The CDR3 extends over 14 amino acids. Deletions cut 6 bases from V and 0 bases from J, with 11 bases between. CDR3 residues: CASSLGGANYGYTF. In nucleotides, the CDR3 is TGTGCCAGTAGCCTAGGTGGGGCTAACTATGGCTACACCTTC.

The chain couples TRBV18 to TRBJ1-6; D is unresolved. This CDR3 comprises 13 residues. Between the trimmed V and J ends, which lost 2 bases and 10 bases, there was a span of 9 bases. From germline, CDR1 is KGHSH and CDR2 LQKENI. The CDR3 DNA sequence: TGTGCCAGCTCACCAGAGGGTAGATCACCCCTCCACTTT. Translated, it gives CASSPEGRSPLHF.

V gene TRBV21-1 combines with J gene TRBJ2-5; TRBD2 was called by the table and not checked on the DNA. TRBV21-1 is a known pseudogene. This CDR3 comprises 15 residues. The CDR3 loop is CASRAGTRDQETQYF. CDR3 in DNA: TGTGCCAGCCGAGCCGGGACTAGGGACCAAGAGACCCAGTACTTC.

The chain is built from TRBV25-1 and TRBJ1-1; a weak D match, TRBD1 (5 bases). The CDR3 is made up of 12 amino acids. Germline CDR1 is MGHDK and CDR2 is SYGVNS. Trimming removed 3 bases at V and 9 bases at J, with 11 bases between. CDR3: CASSDRAAQAFF. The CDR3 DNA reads TGTGCCAGCAGTGACAGGGCTGCACAAGCTTTCTTT. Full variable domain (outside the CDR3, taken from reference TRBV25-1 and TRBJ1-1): EADIYQTPRYLVIGTGKKITLECSQTMGHDKMYWYQQDPGMELHLIHYSYGVNSTEKGDLSSESTVSRIRTEHFPLTLESARPSHTSQYLCASSDRAAQAFFGQGTRLTVV.

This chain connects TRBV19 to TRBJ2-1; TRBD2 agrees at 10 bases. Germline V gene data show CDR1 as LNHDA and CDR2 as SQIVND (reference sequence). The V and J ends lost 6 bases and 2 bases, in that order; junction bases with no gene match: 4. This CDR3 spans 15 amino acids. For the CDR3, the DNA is TGTGCCAGTAGAAGGACTAGCGGAGCCTACAATGAGCAGTTCTTC. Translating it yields CASRRTSGAYNEQFF.

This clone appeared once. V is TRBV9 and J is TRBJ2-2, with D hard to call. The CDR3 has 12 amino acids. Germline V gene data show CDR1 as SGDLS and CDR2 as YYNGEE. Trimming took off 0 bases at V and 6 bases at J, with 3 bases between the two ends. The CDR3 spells CASSVAAGELFF. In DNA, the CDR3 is TGTGCCAGCAGCGTAGCGGCCGGGGAGCTGTTTTTT.

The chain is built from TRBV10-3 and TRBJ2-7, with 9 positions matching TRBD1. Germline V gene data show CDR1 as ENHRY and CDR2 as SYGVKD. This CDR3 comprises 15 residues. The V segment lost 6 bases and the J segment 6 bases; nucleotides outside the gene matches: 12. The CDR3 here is CAIRGDRDRVAEQYF. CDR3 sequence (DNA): TGTGCCATCAGAGGGGACCGGGACAGGGTTGCCGAGCAGTACTTC.

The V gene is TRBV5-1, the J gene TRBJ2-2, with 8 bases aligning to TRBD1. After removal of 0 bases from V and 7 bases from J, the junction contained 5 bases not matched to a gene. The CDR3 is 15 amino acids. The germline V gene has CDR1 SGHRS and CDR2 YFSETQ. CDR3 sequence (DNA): TGCGCCAGCAGCTTGGTTCAGGGGGCTATCGGGGAGCTGTTTTTT. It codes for CASSLVQGAIGELFF. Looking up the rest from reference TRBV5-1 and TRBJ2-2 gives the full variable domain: KAGVTQTPRYLIKTRGQQVTLSCSPISGHRSVSWYQQTPGQGLQFLFEYFSETQRNKGNFPGRFSGRQFSNSRSEMNVSTLELGDSALYLCASSLVQGAIGELFFGEGSRLTVL.

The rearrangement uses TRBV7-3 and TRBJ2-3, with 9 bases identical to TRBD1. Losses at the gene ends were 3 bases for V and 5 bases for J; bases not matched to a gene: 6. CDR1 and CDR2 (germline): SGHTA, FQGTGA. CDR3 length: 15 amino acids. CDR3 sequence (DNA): TGTGCCAGCAGCTTGGACAGGGGCCCCCAAGATACGCAGTATTTT. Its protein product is CASSLDRGPQDTQYF.

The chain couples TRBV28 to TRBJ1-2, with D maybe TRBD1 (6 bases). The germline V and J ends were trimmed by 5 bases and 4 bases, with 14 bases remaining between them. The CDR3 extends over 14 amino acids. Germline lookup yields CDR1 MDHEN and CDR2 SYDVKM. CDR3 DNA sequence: TGTGCCAGCAGTGCCCTAGGGGGAGGCTATGGCTACACCTTC. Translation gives CASSALGGGYGYTF.

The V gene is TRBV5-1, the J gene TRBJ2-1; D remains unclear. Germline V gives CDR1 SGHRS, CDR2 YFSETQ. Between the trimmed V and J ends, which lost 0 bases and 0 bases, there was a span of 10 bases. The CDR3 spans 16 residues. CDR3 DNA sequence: TGCGCCAGCAGCTTGGACAGAACCGCCTCCTACAATGAGCAGTTCTTC. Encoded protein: CASSLDRTASYNEQFF.

CDR3 sequence reads: CASSPQTGKNTEAFF. CDR3 coding DNA: TGTGCCAGCAGTCCCCAGACAGGAAAGAACACTGAAGCTTTCTTT. J is TRBJ1-1 and V is TRBV27; maybe TRBD1 (6 bases). The length of the CDR3 is 15 residues. CDR1 is MNHEY, CDR2 SMNVEV, per germline (reference sequence). Trimming took off 5 bases at V and 1 base at J, with 14 bases between the two ends.

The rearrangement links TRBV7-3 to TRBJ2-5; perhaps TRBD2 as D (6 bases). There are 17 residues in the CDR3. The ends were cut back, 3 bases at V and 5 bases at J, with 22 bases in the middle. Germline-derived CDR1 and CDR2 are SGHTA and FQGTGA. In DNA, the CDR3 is TGTGCCAGCAGCTTTTCAGGGCGACGCGGGGTTCCGGAGACCCAGTACTTC. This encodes CASSFSGRRGVPETQYF.

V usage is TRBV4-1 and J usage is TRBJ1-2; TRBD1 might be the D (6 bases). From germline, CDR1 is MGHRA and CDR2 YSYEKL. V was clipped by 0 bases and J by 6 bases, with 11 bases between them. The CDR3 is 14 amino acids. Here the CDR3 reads CASSQDPQGDGYTF. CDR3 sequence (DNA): TGCGCCAGCAGCCAAGACCCACAGGGCGATGGCTACACCTTC.

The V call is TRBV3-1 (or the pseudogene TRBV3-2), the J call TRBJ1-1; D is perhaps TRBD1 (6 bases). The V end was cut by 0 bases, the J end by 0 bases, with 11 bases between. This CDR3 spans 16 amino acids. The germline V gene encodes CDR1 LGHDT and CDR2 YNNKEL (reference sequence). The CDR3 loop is CASSQEPGTLNTEAFF. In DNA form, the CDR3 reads TGTGCCAGCAGCCAAGAGCCTGGGACACTGAACACTGAAGCTTTCTTT.

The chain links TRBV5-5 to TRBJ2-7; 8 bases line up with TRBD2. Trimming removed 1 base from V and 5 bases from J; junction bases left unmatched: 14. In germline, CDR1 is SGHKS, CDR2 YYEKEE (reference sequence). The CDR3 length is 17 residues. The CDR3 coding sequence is TGTGCCAGCAGCTTGTCCCTAACGGGGGGGAACAGGGACGAGCAGTACTTC. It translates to CASSLSLTGGNRDEQYF.

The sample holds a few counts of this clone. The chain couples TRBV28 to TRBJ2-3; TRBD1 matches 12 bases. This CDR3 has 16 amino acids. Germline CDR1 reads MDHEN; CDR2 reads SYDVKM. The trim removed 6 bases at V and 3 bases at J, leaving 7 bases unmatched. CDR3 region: CASRHRDRGRTDTQYF. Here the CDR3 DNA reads TGTGCCAGCAGACATCGGGACAGGGGGCGTACAGATACGCAGTATTTT.

The CDR3 region is CASSLPTHLSGNTIYF. In DNA, the CDR3 is TGTGCCAGCAGCCTACCGACCCACCTCTCTGGAAACACCATATATTTT. The V call is TRBV3-1 (or the pseudogene TRBV3-2), the J call TRBJ1-3; D ambiguous. V was cut by 4 bases and J by 0 bases, with 13 bases left in between. The CDR3 is 16 residues long. Germline V gene sequence: CDR1 LGHDT, CDR2 YNNKEL (reference sequence).

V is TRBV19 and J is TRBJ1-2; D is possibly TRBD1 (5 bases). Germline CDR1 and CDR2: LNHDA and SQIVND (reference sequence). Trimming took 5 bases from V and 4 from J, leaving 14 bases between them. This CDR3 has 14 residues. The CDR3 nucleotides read TGTGCCAGTAGTTATGGGGGGACCCGCTATGGCTACACCTTC. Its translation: CASSYGGTRYGYTF.

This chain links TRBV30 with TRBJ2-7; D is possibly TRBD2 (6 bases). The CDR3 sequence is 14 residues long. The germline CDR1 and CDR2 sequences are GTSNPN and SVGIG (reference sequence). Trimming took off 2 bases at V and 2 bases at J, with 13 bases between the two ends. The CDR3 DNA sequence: TGTGCCTGGAGTCTGGGCGGGGTAGCCTACGAGCAGTACTTC. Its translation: CAWSLGGVAYEQYF.

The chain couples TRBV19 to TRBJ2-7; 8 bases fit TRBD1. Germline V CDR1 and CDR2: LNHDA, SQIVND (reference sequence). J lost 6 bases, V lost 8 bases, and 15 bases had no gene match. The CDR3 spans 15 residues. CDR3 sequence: CASGGQGISTSEQYF. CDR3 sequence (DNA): TGTGCCAGTGGTGGACAGGGAATCAGTACGAGCGAGCAGTACTTC.

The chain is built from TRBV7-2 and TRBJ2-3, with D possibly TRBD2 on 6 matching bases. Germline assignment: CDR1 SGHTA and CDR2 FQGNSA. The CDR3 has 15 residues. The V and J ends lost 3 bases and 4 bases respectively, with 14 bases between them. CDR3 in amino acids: CASSFSGPGADTQYF. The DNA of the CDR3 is TGTGCCAGCAGCTTTAGCGGCCCCGGGGCAGATACGCAGTATTTT.

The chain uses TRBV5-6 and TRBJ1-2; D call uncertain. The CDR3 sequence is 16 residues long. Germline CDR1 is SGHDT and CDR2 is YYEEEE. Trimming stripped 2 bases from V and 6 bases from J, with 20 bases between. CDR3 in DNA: TGTGCCAGCAGCTTTCGTGTCCTTTCTTCTCCCAATGGCTACACCTTC. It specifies CASSFRVLSSPNGYTF. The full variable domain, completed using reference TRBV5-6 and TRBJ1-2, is DAGVTQSPTHLIKTRGQQVTLRCSPKSGHDTVSWYQQALGQGPQFIFQYYEEEERQRGNFPDRFSGHQFPNYSSELNVNALLLGDSALYLCASSFRVLSSPNGYTFGSGTRLTVV.